Following are 9 T cell receptor beta chains from one sample sequenced in a study of memory CD4+ T cells and cytomegalovirus serostatus. Single viable CD3+CD4+CD8-CD45RO+ cells were sorted as the memory CD4+ T cells. Measured with immunoSEQ multiplex PCR; TCRdb has only the in-frame clones, and not every one. The sample has 35,000 to 45,000 clones, roughly 80% seen once; the top ten hold less than 0.85%. The sequenced material came from memory CD4+ T cells from blood. The receptors were gathered from an adult in good health and CMV-seronegative.

This clone was picked up a small number of times. J is TRBJ1-1 and V is TRBV6-5; D gene ambiguous. Trimming took 4 bases from V and 4 from J, leaving 4 bases between them. Germline CDR1 reads MNHEY; CDR2 reads SVGAGI. This CDR3 contains 11 residues. The CDR3 loop reads CASSSRTEAFF. The CDR3 DNA sequence: TGTGCCAGCAGTTCCCGCACTGAAGCTTTCTTT.

With respect to this clone: Mismatch with germline at one junction end may stem from a read error. The gene calls are TRBV5-6 and TRBJ1-2; a weak D match, TRBD1 (6 bases). Germline V CDR1 and CDR2: SGHDT, YYEEEE. This CDR3 is built from 12 residues. The CDR3 spells CTSTAQGNGYTF. The CDR3 DNA follows: TGTACCAGCACCGCTCAGGGGAATGGCTACACCTTC.

V usage is TRBV11-2 and J usage is TRBJ2-7; tentatively, D is TRBD1 or TRBD2 (6 bases each). From germline, CDR1 is SGHAT and CDR2 FQNNGV. The CDR3 runs to 15 residues. The ends were cut back, 3 bases at V and 3 bases at J, with 15 bases in the middle. The CDR3 sequence: CASSFMGGNSYEQYF. The CDR3 nucleotides are TGTGCCAGCAGCTTTATGGGGGGCAATAGCTACGAGCAGTACTTC.

The chain recombines TRBV27 with TRBJ1-5, with 9 bases lining up with TRBD1. Trimming at V came to 7 bases and at J to 1 base, leaving 5 bases not matched to a gene. Germline V gene lookup returns CDR1 MNHEY and CDR2 SMNVEV (reference sequence). The CDR3 covers 15 residues. CDR3 coding DNA: TGTGCCAGCATTGGGACAGGGCCGAGCAATCAGCCCCAGCATTTT. Its protein product is CASIGTGPSNQPQHF.

This clone was counted only a few times. This chain uses TRBV20-1 with TRBJ2-1; unclear D gene. There are 11 residues in the CDR3. Germline V CDR1 and CDR2: DFQATT, SNEGSKA (reference sequence). Between the trimmed V and J ends, which lost 3 bases and 8 bases, there was a span of 8 bases. CDR3 loop: CSASVADEQFF. CDR3 nucleotides: TGCAGTGCTAGTGTGGCTGATGAGCAGTTCTTC.

This chain joins TRBV27 and TRBJ1-2, with D tentatively TRBD1 (5 bases). Per the germline V gene, CDR1 is MNHEY and CDR2 is SMNVEV (reference sequence). Trimming left V 8 bases short and J 4 bases short, with 20 bases between. CDR3 length equals 15 residues. The DNA of the CDR3 is TGTGCCAGCCGCGGGGCTTCTGGCGGAGGCTATGGCTACACCTTC. It codes for CASRGASGGGYGYTF.

The chain has TRBV27 and TRBJ1-2; D is possibly TRBD1 (6 bases). The germline CDR1 and CDR2 sequences are MNHEY and SMNVEV (reference sequence). V lost 3 bases to trimming and J lost 4 bases, with 12 bases between them. The CDR3 spans 14 residues. The CDR3 DNA follows: TGTGCCAGCAGTTTCAACAGGGATTCCTATGGCTACACCTTC. It yields the protein CASSFNRDSYGYTF.

V is TRBV7-2 and J is TRBJ2-3; D is unresolved. Between the trimmed V and J ends, which lost 4 bases and 2 bases, there was a span of 4 bases. This CDR3 has 12 amino acids. The germline V gene encodes CDR1 SGHTA and CDR2 FQGNSA. CDR3 protein: CASSWDTDTQYF. CDR3 bases: TGTGCCAGCAGCTGGGACACAGATACGCAGTATTTT.

This clone has just one count. The gene calls are TRBV15 and TRBJ2-3; a possible D gene is TRBD2 (7 bases). The CDR3 extends over 16 amino acids. Trimming stripped 1 base from V and 6 bases from J, with 17 bases between. CDR1 is LNHNV and CDR2 is YYDKDF in the germline V gene (reference sequence). The CDR3 region has the DNA TGTGCCACCAGCAGAGTCTCCGGCGGGGGCCCGGATACGCAGTATTTT. This sequence encodes CATSRVSGGGPDTQYF.